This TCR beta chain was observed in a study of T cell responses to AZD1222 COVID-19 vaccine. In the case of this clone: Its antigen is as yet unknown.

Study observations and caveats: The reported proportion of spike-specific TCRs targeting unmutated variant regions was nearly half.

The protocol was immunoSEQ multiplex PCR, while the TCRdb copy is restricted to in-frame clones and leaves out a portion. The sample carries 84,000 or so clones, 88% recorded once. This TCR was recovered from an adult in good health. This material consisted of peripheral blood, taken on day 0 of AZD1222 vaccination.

The CDR3: CSVDTSGNTIYF. CDR3 in DNA: TGCAGCGTTGATACCTCTGGAAACACCATATATTTT. The V call is TRBV29-1, the J call TRBJ1-3; D is undetermined. Germline assignment: CDR1 SQVTM and CDR2 ANQGSEA. Trimming stripped 3 bases from V and 0 bases from J, with 3 bases between. The CDR3 runs 12 residues.